A selection of T cell receptor beta chains follows, all from one sample in a study of early T cells in non-severe SARS-CoV-2 infection. From the 5' RACE reads, TCRdb called clonotypes with MiXCR, one entry per CDR3 protein. The data show tens of thousands of distinct CDR3 sequences, about 9.5% seen once. The sequencing here drew on whole blood, taken at baseline. The receptors stem from an adult who was a healthcare worker with PCR-confirmed SARS-CoV-2 infection or an uninfected control (not recorded which). Both conserved end residues are part of each CDR3. D genes are given only for firm matches. Rows may omit the clone size; those that give it use once, few, many or a size class.

j_call,v_call,clone_size,d_call,cdr3_nt,cdr3_aa
TRBJ2-5,TRBV12-3/TRBV12-4,many,TRBD1,TGTGCCAGCCAGGGGGCCTCCGGGCGGGGAACCCAGTACTTC,CASQGASGRGTQYF
TRBJ1-2,TRBV7-2,few,TRBD1,TGTGCCAGCAGCTTAGTAGGGACAGGTGTTAACTATGGCTACACCTTC,CASSLVGTGVNYGYTF
TRBJ2-2,TRBV3-1,NA,TRBD2,TGTGCCAGCAGCCAAGCGCTAGCGGGGGGTATTAGTACCGGGGAGCTGTTTTTT,CASSQALAGGISTGELFF
TRBJ1-4,TRBV28,many,NA,TGTGCCAGCAGCCCACCACGAGACGGACGGAATAATGAAAAACTGTTTTTT,CASSPPRDGRNNEKLFF
TRBJ2-1,TRBV27,few,NA,TGTGCCAGCAGTTATACAAAATACAATGAGCAGTTCTTC,CASSYTKYNEQFF
TRBJ2-1,TRBV28,many,NA,TGTGCCAGCAGTCGCCGGGACTGGGTCAATGAGCAGTTCTTC,CASSRRDWVNEQFF
TRBJ2-7,TRBV6-5,few,NA,TGTGCCAGCAGCCAGACCGGGGCTACCTACGAGCAGTACTTC,CASSQTGATYEQYF
TRBJ2-1,TRBV12-3/TRBV12-4,few,TRBD2,TGTGCCAGTGGCGGGGGCTACAATGAGCAGTTCTTC,CASGGGYNEQFF
TRBJ2-7,TRBV10-3,NA,NA,TGTGCCACCGGCCTCGGGGGAGCCTACGAGCAGTACTTC,CATGLGGAYEQYF
TRBJ2-1,TRBV11-3,NA,NA,TGTGCCAGCAGCCCCCACCCCAATGAGCAGTTCTTC,CASSPHPNEQFF